This T cell receptor (beta chain) emerged from a study of blood T cell repertoires in COVID-19. Study-wide context: From the United States, Italy and Spain came samples of acute and convalescent COVID-19.

Germline V gene lookup returns CDR1 SGHRS and CDR2 YFSETQ. This CDR3 region has 14 residues. The V and J ends lost 0 bases and 6 bases respectively, with 12 bases between them. Assay: immunoSEQ multiplex PCR; the TCRdb copy retains only in-frame clones and omits some. The sample includes 350,000 to 400,000 clones, around 87% of them seen just once. The chain links TRBV5-1 to TRBJ1-1; weak D call: TRBD1 (6 bases). The sequence was obtained from a man in his forties or fifties in a cohort exposed to, infected with or recovered from COVID-19 (not recorded which). The sequencing input was PBMCs or T cells enriched from blood (not recorded which). This CDR3 is CASSLEGEKAEAFF. Here the CDR3 DNA reads TGCGCCAGCAGCTTGGAGGGGGAGAAGGCTGAAGCTTTCTTT.